These 14 T cell receptor beta chains share one sample of origin, sequenced in a study of T cell repertoires in cytomegalovirus infection. TCRdb analysed the reads with MiXCR anew, one entry per CDR3 protein. The sample shows approximately 550,000 distinct CDR3 sequences, more than 15% of them seen only once. The sequenced material came from CD8+ T cells from PBMCs. The receptors come from a human donor in good health (CMV status not recorded). Some clones in this sample may be carry-over from other donors' samples.

This chain's CDR3 is CASSRLAGLTDTQYF. CDR3 DNA sequence: TGTGCCAGCAGCCGACTAGCGGGGCTCACAGATACGCAGTATTTT. The chain combines TRBV6-5 with TRBJ2-3; 11 bases are shared with TRBD2. Per germline, CDR1 MNHEY and CDR2 SVGAGI. The ends lost 6 bases at V and 2 bases at J; junction bases unmatched: 4. The CDR3 is made up of 15 amino acids.

This clonotype was recorded many times. V usage is TRBV7-2 and J usage is TRBJ2-5, with D hard to call. The germline V gene encodes CDR1 SGHTA and CDR2 FQGNSA. Trimming shortened V by 5 bases and J by 2 bases, and 3 bases separated the two germline ends. The CDR3 consists of 11 residues. The CDR3 DNA sequence: TGTGCCAGCAGCATTCAAGAGACCCAGTACTTC. Its protein is CASSIQETQYF.

About this clonotype itself: The conserved closing phenylalanine or tryptophan is absent in this CDR3, likely reflecting a read error. The rearrangement joins TRBV10-3 to TRBJ2-1; D remains unclear. V was pared by 0 bases and J by 0 bases, with 15 bases between. The CDR3 has 18 residues. CDR1 and CDR2 (germline): ENHRY, SYGVKD. The CDR3 spells CAISESVVESTSYNEQFL. Written as DNA, the CDR3 is TGTGCCATCAGTGAGTCGGTGGTAGAATCCACCTCCTACAATGAGCAGTTCTTA.

V is TRBV29-1 and J is TRBJ2-4, with a weak D call TRBD1 (6 bases). The length of the CDR3 is 13 residues. Germline assignment: CDR1 SQVTM and CDR2 ANQGSEA. CDR3 region: CKKKGVAKNIQYF. In nucleotides, the CDR3 is TGCAAGAAAAAGGGGGTAGCCAAAAACATTCAGTACTTC.

The sample holds many counts of this clonotype. Written as DNA, the CDR3 is TGTGCCAGCAGCCCCACGGGACAGAACAACAATGAGCAGTTCTTC. Protein: CASSPTGQNNNEQFF. V usage is TRBV7-9 and J usage is TRBJ2-1; TRBD1 aligns across 7 bases. The CDR3 is made up of 15 amino acids. V was clipped by 5 bases and J by 5 bases; unmatched bases: 9. Germline lookup yields CDR1 SEHNR and CDR2 FQNEAQ (reference sequence).

Ten or more counts support this clonotype. The chain links TRBV7-9 to TRBJ1-5; perhaps TRBD1 as D (6 bases). V lost 5 bases to trimming and J lost 3 bases, with 11 bases between them. This CDR3 spans 14 amino acids. Looked up from germline, CDR1 is SEHNR and CDR2 is FQNEAQ (reference sequence). The CDR3 DNA reads TGTGCCAGCAGCGAAACAGGGAACAATCAGCCCCAGCATTTT. Protein: CASSETGNNQPQHF.

This clonotype was observed a handful of times. The J gene is TRBJ2-7, the V gene TRBV4-1; no clear D gene. The CDR3 totals 14 residues. The V end was cut by 0 bases, the J end by 6 bases, with 12 bases between. Germline CDR1 reads MGHRA; CDR2 reads YSYEKL. This chain's CDR3 is CASSQELGFSEQYF. The CDR3 bases are TGCGCCAGCAGCCAAGAGCTGGGTTTCTCCGAGCAGTACTTC.

The rearrangement joins TRBV9 to TRBJ2-7; D ambiguous. The CDR3 sequence is 14 residues long. V dropped 3 bases and J dropped 2 bases, with 12 bases sitting between them. Germline V gene data show CDR1 as SGDLS and CDR2 as YYNGEE. This CDR3 is CASSASDWAYEQYF. CDR3 sequence (DNA): TGTGCCAGCAGCGCTTCAGATTGGGCCTACGAGCAGTACTTC.

This clonotype appeared many times. The chain has TRBV27 and TRBJ2-2, with TRBD1 matching 10 bases. There are 15 residues in the CDR3. Trimming took 5 bases from V and 6 from J; bases not matched to a gene: 6. The germline gives CDR1 MNHEY, CDR2 SMNVEV (reference sequence). Written as DNA, the CDR3 is TGTGCCAGCAGTCCCTCCGGGACAGGGGCCGGGGAGCTGTTTTTT. Translated: CASSPSGTGAGELFF.

This clonotype was detected only a few times. V and J are TRBV7-9 and TRBJ2-7; D might be TRBD2 (6 bases). The CDR3 loop spans 13 amino acids. The V and J ends lost 3 bases and 7 bases respectively, with 13 bases between them. Germline CDR1 is SEHNR and CDR2 is FQNEAQ (reference sequence). CDR3 in amino acids: CASSFPYAGEQYF. DNA for the CDR3: TGTGCCAGCAGCTTCCCCTACGCGGGAGAGCAGTACTTC. The full variable domain, with the rest looked up from reference TRBV7-9 and TRBJ2-7, is DTGVSQNPRHKITKRGQNVTFRCDPISEHNRLYWYRQTLGQGPEFLTYFQNEAQLEKSRLLSDRFSAERPKGSFSTLEIQRTEQGDSAMYLCASSFPYAGEQYFGPGTRLTVT.

This clonotype was recorded many times. The J gene is TRBJ1-5, the V gene TRBV7-8; 8 bases are shared with TRBD1. Trimming at V came to 5 bases and at J to 8 bases, leaving 8 bases not matched to a gene. The CDR3 contains 14 residues. Germline V gene sequence: CDR1 SGHVS, CDR2 FQNEAQ. The CDR3 coding sequence is TGTGCCAGCAGCGAGGACAGGGTTGGGAAGCCCCAGCATTTT. Translation: CASSEDRVGKPQHF.

This clonotype was counted many times. The chain combines TRBV28 with TRBJ2-4; 7 bases map to TRBD2. Trimming removed 4 bases from V and 0 bases from J; junction bases left unmatched: 15. Germline lookup yields CDR1 MDHEN and CDR2 SYDVKM. The CDR3 runs to 19 residues. The CDR3 DNA sequence: TGTGCCAGCAGTTCCTGGGGAGGGAGTACGGAAAGAGCCAAAAACATTCAGTACTTC. Protein product: CASSSWGGSTERAKNIQYF.

This clonotype was counted at least ten times. The CDR3 protein is CASSFVGGLRSYEQYF. As DNA, the CDR3 is TGTGCCAGCAGCTTTGTTGGCGGGCTCCGCTCCTACGAGCAGTACTTC. The chain uses TRBV11-2 and TRBJ2-7, with D perhaps matching TRBD2 (5 bases). CDR1 and CDR2 (germline): SGHAT, FQNNGV. The CDR3 sequence is 16 residues long. Trimming removed 3 bases at V and 0 bases at J, with 15 bases between.

This clonotype was counted between two and nine times. The chain carries TRBV9 and TRBJ2-3; 7 nucleotides match TRBD2. The CDR3 length is 15 residues. After removal of 3 bases from V and 0 bases from J, the junction contained 4 bases not matched to a gene. Germline-derived CDR1 and CDR2 are SGDLS and YYNGEE. The DNA of the CDR3 is TGTGCCAGCAGCGGGGGGACTACCAGCACAGATACGCAGTATTTT. Residues: CASSGGTTSTDTQYF.